This T cell receptor beta chain was sequenced in a study of blood T cell repertoires in COVID-19. For the study at large: Sample material is recorded as cDNA or gDNA derived from T cells, B-cell-depleted T cells, or PBMCs.

Between the trimmed V and J ends, which lost 1 base and 8 bases, there was a span of 12 bases. The germline gives CDR1 SGHNT, CDR2 YENEEA. The CDR3 sequence is 14 residues long. Authors' data handling: Amplifying reference gene primers gave estimates of nucleated cell counts. The repertoire was sequenced with immunoSEQ multiplex PCR; TCRdb's copy has only in-frame clones and lacks some. D and trimming were read from the DNA, whereas the V and J calls and clone size are those reported in that table. The sample gives 300,000 to 350,000 clones, approximately 88% of which show up once; under 2% is in the top ten. While infection was still active, Seattle patients were enrolled and then followed longitudinally.

What was sequenced was peripheral blood. This chain joins TRBV11-3 and TRBJ1-3; no reliable D call. The clonotype originates from a woman aged 25 to 39 with COVID-19, enrolled during active disease. Here the CDR3 reads CASSLGGGLDTIYF. Written as DNA, the CDR3 is TGTGCCAGCAGCTTAGGAGGCGGCCTCGACACCATATATTTT.